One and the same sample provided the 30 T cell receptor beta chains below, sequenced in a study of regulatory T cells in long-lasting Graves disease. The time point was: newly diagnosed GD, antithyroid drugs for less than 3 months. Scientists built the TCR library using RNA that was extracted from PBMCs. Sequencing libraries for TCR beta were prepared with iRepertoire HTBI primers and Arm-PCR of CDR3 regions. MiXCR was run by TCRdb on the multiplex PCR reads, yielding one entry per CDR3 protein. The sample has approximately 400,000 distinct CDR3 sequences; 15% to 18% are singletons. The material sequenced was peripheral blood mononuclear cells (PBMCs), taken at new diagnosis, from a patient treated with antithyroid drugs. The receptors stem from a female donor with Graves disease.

The CDR3 region has the DNA TGTGCCAGTACTTCAGGACATAGCACAGATACGCAGTATTTT. Translation: CASTSGHSTDTQYF. This sequence joins TRBV19 and TRBJ2-3; D is perhaps TRBD1 (5 bases). V gave up 7 bases and J gave up 0 bases, with 11 bases separating them. The CDR3 contains 14 residues. Germline lookup yields CDR1 LNHDA and CDR2 SQIVND (reference sequence).

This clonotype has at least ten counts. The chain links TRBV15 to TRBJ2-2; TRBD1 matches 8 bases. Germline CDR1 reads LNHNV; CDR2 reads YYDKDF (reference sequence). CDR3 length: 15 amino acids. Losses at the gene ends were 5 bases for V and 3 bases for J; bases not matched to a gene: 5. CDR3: CATSGARGHTGELFF. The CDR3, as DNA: TGTGCCACCAGCGGGGCCAGGGGGCACACCGGGGAGCTGTTTTTT.

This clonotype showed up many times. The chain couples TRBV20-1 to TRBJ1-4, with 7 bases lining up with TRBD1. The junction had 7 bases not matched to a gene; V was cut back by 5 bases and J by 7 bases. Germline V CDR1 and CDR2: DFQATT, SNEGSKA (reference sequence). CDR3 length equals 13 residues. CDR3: CSAPPGGGEKLFF. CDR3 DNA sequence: TGCAGTGCTCCTCCAGGGGGAGGTGAAAAACTGTTTTTT.

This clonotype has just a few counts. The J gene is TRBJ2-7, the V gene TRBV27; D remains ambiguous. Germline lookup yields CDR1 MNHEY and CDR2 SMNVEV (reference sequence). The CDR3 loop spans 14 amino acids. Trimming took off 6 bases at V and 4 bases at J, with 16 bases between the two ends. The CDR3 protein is CASRSQTTSYEQYF. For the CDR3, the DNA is TGTGCCAGCAGGTCCCAGACCACGTCTTACGAGCAGTACTTC.

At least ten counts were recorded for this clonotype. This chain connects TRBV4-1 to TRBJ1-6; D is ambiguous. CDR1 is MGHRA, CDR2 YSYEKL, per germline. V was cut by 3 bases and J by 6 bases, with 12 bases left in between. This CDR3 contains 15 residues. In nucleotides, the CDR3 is TGCGCCAGCAGCCATCCGGTCAGGTCTAATTCACCCCTCCACTTT. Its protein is CASSHPVRSNSPLHF.

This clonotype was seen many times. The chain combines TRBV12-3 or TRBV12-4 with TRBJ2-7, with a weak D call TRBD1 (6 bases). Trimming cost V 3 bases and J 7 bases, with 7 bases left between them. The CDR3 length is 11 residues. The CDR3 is CASSFRGEQYF. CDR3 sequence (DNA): TGTGCCAGCAGTTTTAGGGGGGAGCAGTACTTC.

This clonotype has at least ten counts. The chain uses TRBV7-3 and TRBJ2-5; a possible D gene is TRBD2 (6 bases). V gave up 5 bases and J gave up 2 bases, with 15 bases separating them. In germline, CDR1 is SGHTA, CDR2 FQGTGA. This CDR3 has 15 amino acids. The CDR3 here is CASSPSPSAQETQYF. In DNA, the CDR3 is TGTGCCAGCAGCCCATCGCCTAGCGCGCAAGAGACCCAGTACTTC.

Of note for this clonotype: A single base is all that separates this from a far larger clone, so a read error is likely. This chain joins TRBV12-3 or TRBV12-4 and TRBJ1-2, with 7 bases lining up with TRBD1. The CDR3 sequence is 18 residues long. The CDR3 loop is CASSSAGTARRWDYGYAF. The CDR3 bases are TGTGCCAGCAGTTCAGCCGGGACAGCCAGGAGGTGGGACTATGGCTACGCCTTC.

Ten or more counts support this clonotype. CDR3 region: CASSEGTGELFF. The CDR3 coding sequence is TGTGCCAGCAGCGAAGGAACCGGGGAGCTGTTTTTT. The chain has TRBV13 and TRBJ2-2; the D is unclear. Germline CDR1 and CDR2: PRHDT and FYEKMQ (reference sequence). V was shortened by 5 bases and J by 5 bases, with 6 bases between the two germline ends. The CDR3 covers 12 residues.

The CDR3 protein is CASSRSGTGESGTEAFF. CDR3 sequence (DNA): TGTGCCAGCTCACGCTCCGGGACAGGTGAATCAGGCACTGAAGCTTTCTTT. This rearrangement joins TRBV6-2 or TRBV6-3 to TRBJ1-1; 8 nucleotides align to TRBD1. Unmatched junction bases numbered 18, after V lost 8 bases and J lost 4 bases. Per the germline V gene, CDR1 is MNHEY and CDR2 is SVGEGT. The CDR3 spans 17 residues.

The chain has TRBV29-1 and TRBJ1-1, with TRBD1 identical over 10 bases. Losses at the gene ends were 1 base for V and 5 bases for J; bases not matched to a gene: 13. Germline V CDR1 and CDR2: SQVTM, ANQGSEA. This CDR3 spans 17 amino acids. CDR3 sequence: CSVEAPPLDRGRTEAFF. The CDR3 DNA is TGCAGCGTTGAAGCCCCTCCCCTAGACAGGGGGCGAACTGAAGCTTTCTTT.

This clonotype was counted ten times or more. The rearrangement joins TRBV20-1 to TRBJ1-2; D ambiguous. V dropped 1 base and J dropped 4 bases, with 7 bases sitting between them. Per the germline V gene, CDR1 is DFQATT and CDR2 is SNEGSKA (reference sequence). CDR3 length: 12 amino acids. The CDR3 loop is CSARVSGYGYTF. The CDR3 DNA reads TGCAGTGCTAGAGTCTCTGGCTATGGCTACACCTTC.

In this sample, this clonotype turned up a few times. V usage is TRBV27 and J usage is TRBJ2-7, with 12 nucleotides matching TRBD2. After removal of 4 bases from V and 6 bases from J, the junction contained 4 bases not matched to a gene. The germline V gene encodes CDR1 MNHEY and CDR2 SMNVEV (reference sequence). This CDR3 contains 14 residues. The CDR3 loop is CASSSGLAGIEQYF. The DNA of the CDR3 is TGTGCCAGCAGTTCGGGACTAGCGGGCATCGAGCAGTACTTC.

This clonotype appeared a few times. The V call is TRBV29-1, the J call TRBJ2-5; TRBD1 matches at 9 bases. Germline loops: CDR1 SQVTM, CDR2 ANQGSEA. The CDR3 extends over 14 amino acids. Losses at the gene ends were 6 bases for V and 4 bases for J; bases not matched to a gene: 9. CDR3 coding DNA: TGCAGCGTAGGCCGGGACAGGGAACGAGAGACCCAGTACTTC. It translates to CSVGRDRERETQYF.

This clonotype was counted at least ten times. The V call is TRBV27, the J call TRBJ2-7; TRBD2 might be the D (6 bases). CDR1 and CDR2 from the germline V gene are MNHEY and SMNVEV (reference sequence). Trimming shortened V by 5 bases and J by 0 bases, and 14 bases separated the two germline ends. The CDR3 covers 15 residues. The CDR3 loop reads CASSPRDSRSYEQYF. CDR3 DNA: TGTGCCAGCAGTCCAAGGGACTCCCGCTCCTACGAGCAGTACTTC.

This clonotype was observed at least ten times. CDR3 DNA sequence: TGTGCCAGCAGCCTGGGGACTAGCGGAGACTACTCCTACGAGCAGTACTTC. Translation gives CASSLGTSGDYSYEQYF. The chain recombines TRBV7-9 with TRBJ2-7; 11 nucleotides align to TRBD2. CDR1 is SEHNR, CDR2 FQNEAQ, per germline (reference sequence). The V gene end was trimmed by 5 bases and the J gene end by 0 bases; junction bases not matched to a gene: 9. CDR3 length: 17 residues.

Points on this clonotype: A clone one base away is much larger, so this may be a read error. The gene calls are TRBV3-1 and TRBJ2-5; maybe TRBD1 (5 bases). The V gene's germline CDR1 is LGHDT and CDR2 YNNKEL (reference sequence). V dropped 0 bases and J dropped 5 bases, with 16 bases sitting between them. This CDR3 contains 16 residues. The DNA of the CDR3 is TGTGCCAGCAGCCAAGATAACAGGTCCCGTCAGGAGACCCAGTACTTC. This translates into CASSQDNRSRQETQYF.

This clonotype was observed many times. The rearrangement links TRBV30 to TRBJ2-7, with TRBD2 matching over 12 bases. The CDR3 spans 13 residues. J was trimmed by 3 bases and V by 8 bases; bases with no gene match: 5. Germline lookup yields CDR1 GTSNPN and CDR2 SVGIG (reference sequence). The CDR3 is CALRTSGNYEQYF. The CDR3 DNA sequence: TGTGCCCTGCGGACTAGCGGGAACTACGAGCAGTACTTC.

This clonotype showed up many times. The CDR3 spells CASSGGGRGNQPQHF. The CDR3 nucleotides are TGTGCCAGCAGTGGGGGGGGGCGCGGCAATCAGCCCCAGCATTTT. This chain joins TRBV25-1 and TRBJ1-5; weak D call: TRBD1 (6 bases). Per the germline V gene, CDR1 is MGHDK and CDR2 is SYGVNS. The CDR3 consists of 15 residues. Trimming took off 4 bases at V and 2 bases at J, with 12 bases between the two ends. The full variable domain, its missing parts supplied by reference TRBV25-1 and TRBJ1-5, is EADIYQTPRYLVIGTGKKITLECSQTMGHDKMYWYQQDPGMELHLIHYSYGVNSTEKGDLSSESTVSRIRTEHFPLTLESARPSHTSQYLCASSGGGRGNQPQHFGDGTRLSIL.

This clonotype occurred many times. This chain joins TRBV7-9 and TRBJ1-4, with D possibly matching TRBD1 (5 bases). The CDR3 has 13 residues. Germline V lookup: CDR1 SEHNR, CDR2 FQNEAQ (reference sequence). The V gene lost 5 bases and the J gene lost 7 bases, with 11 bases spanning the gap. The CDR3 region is CASSDQGAEKLFF. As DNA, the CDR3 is TGTGCCAGCAGCGACCAGGGAGCTGAAAAACTGTTTTTT.

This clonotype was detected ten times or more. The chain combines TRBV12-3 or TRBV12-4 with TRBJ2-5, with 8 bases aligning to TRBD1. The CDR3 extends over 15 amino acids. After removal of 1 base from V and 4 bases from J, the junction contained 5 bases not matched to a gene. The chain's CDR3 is CASSLGTGKAETQYF. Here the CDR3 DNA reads TGTGCCAGCAGTTTAGGGACAGGGAAGGCAGAGACCCAGTACTTC.

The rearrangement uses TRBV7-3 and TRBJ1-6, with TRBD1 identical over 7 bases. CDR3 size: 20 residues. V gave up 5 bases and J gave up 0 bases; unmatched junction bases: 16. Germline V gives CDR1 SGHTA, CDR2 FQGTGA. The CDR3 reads CASSADRVRETSSYNSPLHF. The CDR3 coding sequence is TGTGCCAGCAGCGCAGACAGGGTGAGGGAAACCAGCTCCTATAATTCACCCCTCCACTTT. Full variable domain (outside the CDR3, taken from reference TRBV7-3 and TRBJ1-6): GAGVSQTPSNKVTEKGKYVELRCDPISGHTALYWYRQSLGQGPEFLIYFQGTGAADDSGLPNDRFFAVRPEGSVSTLKIQRTERGDSAVYLCASSADRVRETSSYNSPLHFGNGTRLTVT.

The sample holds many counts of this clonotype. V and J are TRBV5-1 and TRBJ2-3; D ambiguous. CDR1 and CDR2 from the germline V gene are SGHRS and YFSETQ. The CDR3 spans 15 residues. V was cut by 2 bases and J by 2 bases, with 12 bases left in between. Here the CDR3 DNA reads TGCGCCAGCAGCTTACAACAGAGCCACACAGATACGCAGTATTTT. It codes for CASSLQQSHTDTQYF.

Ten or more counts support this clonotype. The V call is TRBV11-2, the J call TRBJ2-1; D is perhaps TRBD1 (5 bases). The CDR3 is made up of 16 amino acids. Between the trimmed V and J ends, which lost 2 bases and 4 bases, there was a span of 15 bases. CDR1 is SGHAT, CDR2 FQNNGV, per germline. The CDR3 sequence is CASSLFQGIVYNEQFF. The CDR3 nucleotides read TGTGCCAGCAGCTTATTCCAGGGAATAGTATACAATGAGCAGTTCTTC.

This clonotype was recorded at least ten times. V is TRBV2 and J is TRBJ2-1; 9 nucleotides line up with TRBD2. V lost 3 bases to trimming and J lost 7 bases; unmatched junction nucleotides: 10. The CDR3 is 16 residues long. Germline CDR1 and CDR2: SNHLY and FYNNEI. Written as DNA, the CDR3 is TGTGCCAGCAGTGAGGAAGCGGGGGGCCCTCAGAATGAGCAGTTCTTC. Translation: CASSEEAGGPQNEQFF.

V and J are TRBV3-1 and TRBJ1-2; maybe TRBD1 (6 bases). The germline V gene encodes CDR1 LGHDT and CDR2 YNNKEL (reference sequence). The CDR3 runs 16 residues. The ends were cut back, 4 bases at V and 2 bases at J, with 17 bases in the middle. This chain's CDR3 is CASSPLTGAQNYGYTF. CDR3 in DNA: TGTGCCAGCAGCCCCCTCACGGGGGCGCAGAACTATGGCTACACCTTC. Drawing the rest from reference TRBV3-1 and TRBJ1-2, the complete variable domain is DTAVSQTPKYLVTQMGNDKSIKCEQNLGHDTMYWYKQDSKKFLKIMFSYNNKELIINETVPNRFSPKSPDKAHLNLHINSLELGDSAVYFCASSPLTGAQNYGYTFGSGTRLTVV.

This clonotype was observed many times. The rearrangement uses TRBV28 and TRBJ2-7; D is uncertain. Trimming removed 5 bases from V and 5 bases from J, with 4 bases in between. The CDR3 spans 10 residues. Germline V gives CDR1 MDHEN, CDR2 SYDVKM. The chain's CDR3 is CASSANEQYF. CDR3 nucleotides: TGTGCCAGCAGTGCGAACGAGCAGTACTTC.

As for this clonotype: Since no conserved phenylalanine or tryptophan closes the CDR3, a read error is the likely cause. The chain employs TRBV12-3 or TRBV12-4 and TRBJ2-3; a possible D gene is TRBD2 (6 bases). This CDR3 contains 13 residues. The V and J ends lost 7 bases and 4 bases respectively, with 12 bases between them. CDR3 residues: CASNIGGSDTQYL. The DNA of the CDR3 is TGTGCCAGCAATATAGGAGGGTCAGATACGCAGTATCTT.

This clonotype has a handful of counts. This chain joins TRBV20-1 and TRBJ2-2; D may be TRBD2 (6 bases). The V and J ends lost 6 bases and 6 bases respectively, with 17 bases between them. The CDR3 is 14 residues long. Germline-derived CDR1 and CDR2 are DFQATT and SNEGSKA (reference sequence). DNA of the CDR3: TGCAGTGCAACCGATCCGGGACTGGCCGGGGAGCTGTTTTTT. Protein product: CSATDPGLAGELFF.

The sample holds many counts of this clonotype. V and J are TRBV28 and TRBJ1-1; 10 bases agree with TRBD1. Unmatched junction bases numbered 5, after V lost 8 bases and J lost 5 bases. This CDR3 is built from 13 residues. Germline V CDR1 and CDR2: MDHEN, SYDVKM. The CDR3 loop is CASYGQGGTEAFF. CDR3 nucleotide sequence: TGTGCCAGCTACGGACAGGGGGGAACTGAAGCTTTCTTT.